This T cell receptor beta chain was sequenced during a study of blood T cells in healthy people across ages. Findings and caveats of the study: Researchers deemed the diversity estimates from one million T cells underestimates.

This clonotype was detected only once. Its antigen remains unknown. Using a J-beta primer mix together with a sample-barcoded 5' primer, a second PCR was run for roughly 6 to 11 cycles. TCRdb recomputed calls from the 5' RACE reads with MiXCR, one row per CDR3 protein. The sample includes over 450,000 distinct CDR3 sequences, more than 20% of them seen just once. CDR1 DFQATT and CDR2 SNEGSKA come from the germline V gene (reference sequence). The V and J ends lost 1 base and 6 bases, in that order; junction bases with no gene match: 13. The CDR3 loop spans 16 amino acids. Another study also made use of these data, one on T cells of mothers and their children. From that report: Donation was provided by three healthy Caucasian mothers along with their six children. RNA that had been extracted went wholly into cDNA synthesis, at roughly 1.5 ug per 15 ul. Sequencing revealed no T cell clones that were persistent and microchimeric.

This sequence originates from a boy aged 5-17 years in good health. Sample: blood. The rearrangement uses TRBV20-1 and TRBJ1-2; 8 positions agree with TRBD1. CDR3 coding DNA: TGCAGTGCTAGAGCCCCAAGCCTCGACAGGGGAAATGGCTACACCTTC. This translates into CSARAPSLDRGNGYTF.